The 18 T cell receptor beta chains given below trace back to one sample, sequenced in a study of shared clonotypes between healthy human individuals. Profiling relied on immunoSEQ multiplex PCR, and the TCRdb table lists in-frame clones only, not all of them. The sample has about 680,000 clones, 60% to 75% seen once. The sample comprised memory CD4+ T cells sorted from blood. Subset specified: CD45RA-negative fraction. These receptors were obtained from a woman aged 25 to 39 in good health.

The rearrangement uses TRBV5-1 and TRBJ2-1; 14 bases are a match to TRBD2. CDR3 length: 17 amino acids. The germline V gene encodes CDR1 SGHRS and CDR2 YFSETQ. After removal of 4 bases from V and 5 bases from J, the junction contained 8 bases not matched to a gene. This chain's CDR3 is CASSHTGTSGRHNEQFF. In DNA form, the CDR3 reads TGCGCCAGCAGCCACACCGGGACTAGCGGGAGACACAATGAGCAGTTCTTC.

CDR3 amino acids: CASTPGAEETQYF. The CDR3, as DNA: TGTGCCAGCACCCCTGGGGCCGAAGAGACCCAGTACTTC. The rearrangement links TRBV6-1 to TRBJ2-5; maybe TRBD1 (5 bases). Germline loops: CDR1 MNHNS, CDR2 SASEGT. The CDR3 contains 13 residues. Trimming shortened V by 7 bases and J by 3 bases, and 12 bases separated the two germline ends.

This clone was counted between two and nine times. The chain joins TRBV7-9 to TRBJ1-2, with TRBD1 as a possible D gene (6 bases). Germline CDR1 SEHNR, CDR2 FQNEAQ (reference sequence). The CDR3 has 13 residues. V dropped 5 bases and J dropped 8 bases, with 15 bases sitting between them. The CDR3 spells CASSIDRLDGYTF. For the CDR3, the DNA is TGTGCCAGCAGCATCGACAGGTTAGACGGCTACACCTTC.

This clone was picked up many times. The chain couples TRBV27 to TRBJ1-1; maybe TRBD1 (5 bases). The V end lost 3 bases, the J end lost 4 bases, and 12 bases lay between the germline ends. The CDR3 has 14 amino acids. Per germline, CDR1 MNHEY and CDR2 SMNVEV (reference sequence). The CDR3 reads CASSFMGVATEAFF. The DNA of the CDR3 is TGTGCCAGCAGTTTTATGGGGGTGGCCACTGAAGCTTTCTTT.

A few counts support this clone. The V and J genes are TRBV2 and TRBJ2-7; tentative D call: TRBD1 (6 bases). V lost 4 bases and J lost 0, with 13 bases in between. The CDR3 sequence is 15 residues long. CDR1 and CDR2 from the germline V gene are SNHLY and FYNNEI. CDR3 DNA: TGTGCCAGCAGTGCTCAGGGGATGACCTCCTACGAGCAGTACTTC. Its protein is CASSAQGMTSYEQYF.

To note about this clone: The sample contains more than one DNA sequence encoding this CDR3. The chain employs TRBV6-6 and TRBJ2-1; perhaps D is TRBD1 or TRBD2 (5 bases each). Per germline, CDR1 MNHNY and CDR2 SVGAGI (reference sequence). V lost 8 bases and J lost 4, with 12 bases in between. The CDR3 contains 13 residues. Here the CDR3 DNA reads TGTGCCAGCTCTAGGGACCGTTACAATGAGCAGTTCTTC. Translating gives CASSRDRYNEQFF.

This chain connects TRBV4-1 to TRBJ1-6; D unclear. Deletions cut 1 base from V and 0 bases from J, with 10 bases between. The CDR3 runs 17 residues. Germline-derived CDR1 and CDR2 are MGHRA and YSYEKL. The CDR3 loop reads CASSQVPGSSYNSPLHF. The CDR3 DNA reads as TGCGCCAGCAGCCAAGTGCCCGGGAGCTCCTATAATTCACCCCTCCACTTT.

This chain joins TRBV4-1 and TRBJ2-7; D is possibly TRBD2 (5 bases). Trimming stripped 4 bases from V and 2 bases from J, with 12 bases between. The CDR3 is made up of 14 amino acids. Germline V gives CDR1 MGHRA, CDR2 YSYEKL. In DNA, the CDR3 is TGCGCCAGCAGCCCTAAGTCGGGGACCTACGAGCAGTACTTC. It specifies CASSPKSGTYEQYF.

The rearrangement uses TRBV6-4 and TRBJ2-3, with TRBD2 as a possible D gene (5 bases). V was clipped by 9 bases and J by 3 bases, with 31 bases between them. This CDR3 contains 19 residues. Germline V gives CDR1 MRHNA, CDR2 SNTAGT. CDR3 sequence (DNA): TGTGCCAGTGCGGATAACGCCGACGGGAACAATGATCGGACAGATACGCAGTATTTT. It is translated as CASADNADGNNDRTDTQYF.

This chain connects TRBV5-1 to TRBJ2-3; 7 positions match TRBD2. The CDR3 runs to 15 residues. Trimming cost V 5 bases and J 2 bases; bases outside gene matches: 8. Germline CDR1 SGHRS, CDR2 YFSETQ. CDR3 DNA sequence: TGCGCCAGCAGTCTCGCTAGCGGCTTCACAGATACGCAGTATTTT. Translating it yields CASSLASGFTDTQYF.

This clone appeared a few times. This sequence joins TRBV29-1 and TRBJ1-2, with no clear D. Germline V gene sequence: CDR1 SQVTM, CDR2 ANQGSEA. The CDR3 totals 9 residues. V was clipped by 3 bases and J by 7 bases, with 3 bases between them. CDR3 sequence reads: CSVDGGYTF. For the CDR3, the DNA is TGCAGCGTTGATGGTGGCTACACCTTC.

The V gene is TRBV9, the J gene TRBJ1-1; no clear D gene. The ends were cut back, 0 bases at V and 3 bases at J, with 12 bases in the middle. Germline lookup yields CDR1 SGDLS and CDR2 YYNGEE. This CDR3 is 15 amino acids long. CDR3 in amino acids: CASSVALGKDTEAFF. For the CDR3, the DNA is TGTGCCAGCAGCGTAGCCCTGGGGAAGGACACTGAAGCTTTCTTT.

A remark on this clone: In the same sample, other DNA sequences code for this CDR3. The J gene is TRBJ2-7, the V gene TRBV5-1; D remains unclear. Germline-derived CDR1 and CDR2 are SGHRS and YFSETQ. This CDR3 has 14 amino acids. Trimming shortened V by 2 bases and J by 0 bases, and 9 bases separated the two germline ends. The CDR3 DNA is TGCGCCAGCAGCTTCTCCGGATCCTCCTACGAGCAGTACTTC. This gives the protein CASSFSGSSYEQYF.

The chain employs TRBV28 and TRBJ2-1, with 12 bases identical to TRBD2. CDR1 is MDHEN and CDR2 is SYDVKM in the germline V gene. V shed 4 bases and J 0 bases; nucleotides not matched to a gene: 7. The CDR3 totals 18 residues. The CDR3 region is CASSSGTSGFSSYNEQFF. CDR3 DNA sequence: TGTGCCAGCAGTTCCGGGACTAGCGGGTTTAGCTCCTACAATGAGCAGTTCTTC.

In this sample, this clone turned up a few times. The genes are TRBV28 and TRBJ1-2, with no clear D. In germline, CDR1 is MDHEN, CDR2 SYDVKM. V lost 8 bases to trimming and J lost 0 bases, with 7 bases between them. The CDR3 length is 12 residues. As DNA, the CDR3 is TGTGCCAGCCTAGAAGCTAACTATGGCTACACCTTC. It encodes CASLEANYGYTF.

This clone was detected a few times. J is TRBJ1-5 and V is TRBV27; 11 positions agree with TRBD1. The CDR3 runs 15 residues. J was trimmed by 10 bases and V by 4 bases; bases with no gene match: 9. From germline, CDR1 is MNHEY and CDR2 SMNVEV (reference sequence). The DNA for the CDR3 is TGTGCCAGCAGTTCCTCCAGGACAGGGGGCTCCCCCCAGCATTTT. Translated, it gives CASSSSRTGGSPQHF.

The table lists this clone with a count of one. This chain connects TRBV29-1 to TRBJ1-1; TRBD1 is a possible D gene (6 bases). V was cut by 2 bases and J by 5 bases, with 12 bases left in between. CDR3 length: 13 residues. CDR1 and CDR2 from the germline V gene are SQVTM and ANQGSEA. This CDR3 reads CSVERGARTEAFF. The CDR3 nucleotides read TGCAGCGTTGAAAGGGGGGCGAGGACTGAAGCTTTCTTT.

This clone was seen just once. The gene calls are TRBV7-2 and TRBJ1-2; weak D call: TRBD1 (6 bases). This CDR3 comprises 17 residues. Germline assignment: CDR1 SGHTA and CDR2 FQGNSA. The V end lost 5 bases, the J end lost 2 bases, and 21 bases lay between the germline ends. CDR3 amino acids: CASSPSGAGVRNYGYTF. The CDR3 DNA follows: TGTGCCAGCAGCCCGTCGGGGGCTGGAGTGAGGAACTATGGCTACACCTTC.